The 3 T cell receptor beta chains presented below share a single source sample, sequenced in a study of cytomegalovirus exposure and HLA in healthy donors. Both 60 Vbeta primers and 13 Jbeta primers went into the PCR. Measured with immunoSEQ multiplex PCR; TCRdb has only the in-frame clones, and not every one. The sample shows approximately 140,000 clones, about three quarters of them seen only once. The sample consisted of PBMCs. These receptors all stem from a male donor in good health and CMV-seropositive.

This clone was found a few times. This chain connects TRBV5-6 to TRBJ2-7; D not resolved. This CDR3 is 16 amino acids long. The V end was cut by 0 bases, the J end by 0 bases, with 13 bases between. Germline V gene data show CDR1 as SGHDT and CDR2 as YYEEEE. The CDR3 is CASSLDGFSNSYEQYF. The CDR3 nucleotides are TGTGCCAGCAGCTTGGATGGCTTTTCAAACTCCTACGAGCAGTACTTC.

This CDR3 is CSVRDRVNSPLHF. CDR3 nucleotide sequence: TGCAGCGTCCGGGACAGGGTTAATTCACCCCTCCACTTT. The chain carries TRBV29-1 and TRBJ1-6, with 9 bases aligning to TRBD1. V was clipped by 6 bases and J by 6 bases; unmatched bases: 3. The CDR3 has 13 residues. Germline V gene sequence: CDR1 SQVTM, CDR2 ANQGSEA.

V usage is TRBV6-1 and J usage is TRBJ2-5; the match to TRBD2 covers 7 bases. Germline trimming cut 2 bases from V and 5 bases from J; bases unmatched to any gene: 8. CDR3 length: 15 residues. Looked up from germline, CDR1 is MNHNS and CDR2 is SASEGT. The CDR3 nucleotides are TGTGCCAGCAGTGAACTCGGGGAGGGGTGGGAGACCCAGTACTTC. Protein: CASSELGEGWETQYF.